This TCR beta chain appears in the sequencing data of a study of Ad26.COV2.S vaccination and SARS-CoV-2 variants. General study points: The breadth of spike-specific CD8+ and CD4+ T cell responses after vaccination was reportedly substantial.

Treatment given: 15 to 20 received Ad26.COV2.S at low or high dose, single or two shots; about 5 received placebo; per-sample allocation not given. Repertoires come from day 63 after the first vaccine or placebo injection. Expression of Wuhan-strain SARS-CoV-2 spike came from the Ad26 vector that formed the vaccine. Concerning this clone: Antigen specificity is unknown.

Only in-frame clones appear in the TCRdb table, and some are missing; sequencing was by immunoSEQ multiplex PCR. Among about 350,000 clones listed, around 90% were seen once. The CDR3 spans 14 residues. Between the trimmed V and J ends, which lost 6 bases and 5 bases, there was a span of 16 bases. The germline gives CDR1 SEHNR, CDR2 FQNEAQ (reference sequence). The sample consisted of peripheral blood, taken in a trial of Ad26.COV2.S vaccine versus placebo. The chain uses TRBV7-9 and TRBJ1-1; weak D call: TRBD1 (6 bases). This receptor was identified in a person aged 18 to 65 who received the Ad26.COV2.S COVID-19 vaccine or a placebo. CDR3 in DNA: TGTGCCAGCAGACCGAGTTACAGGGTGACTGAAGCTTTCTTT. Translated, it gives CASRPSYRVTEAFF.